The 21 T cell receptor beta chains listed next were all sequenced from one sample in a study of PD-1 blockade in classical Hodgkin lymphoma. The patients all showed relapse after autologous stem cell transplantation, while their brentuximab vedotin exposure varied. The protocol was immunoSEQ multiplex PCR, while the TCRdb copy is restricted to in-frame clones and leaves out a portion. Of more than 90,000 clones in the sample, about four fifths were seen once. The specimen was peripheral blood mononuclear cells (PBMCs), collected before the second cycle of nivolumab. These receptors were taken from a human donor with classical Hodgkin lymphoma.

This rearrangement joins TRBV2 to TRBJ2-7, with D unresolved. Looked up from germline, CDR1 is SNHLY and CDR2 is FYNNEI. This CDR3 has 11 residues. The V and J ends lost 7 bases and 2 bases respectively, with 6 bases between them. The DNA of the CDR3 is TGTGCCAGCACTCAGACCTACGAGCAGTACTTC. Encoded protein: CASTQTYEQYF.

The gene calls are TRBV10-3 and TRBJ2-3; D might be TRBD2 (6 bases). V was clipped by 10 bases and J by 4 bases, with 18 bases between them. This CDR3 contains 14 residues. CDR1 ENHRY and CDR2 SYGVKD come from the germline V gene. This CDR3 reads CATSTAGPPDTQYF. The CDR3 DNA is TGTGCCACCTCAACGGCGGGACCCCCAGATACGCAGTATTTT.

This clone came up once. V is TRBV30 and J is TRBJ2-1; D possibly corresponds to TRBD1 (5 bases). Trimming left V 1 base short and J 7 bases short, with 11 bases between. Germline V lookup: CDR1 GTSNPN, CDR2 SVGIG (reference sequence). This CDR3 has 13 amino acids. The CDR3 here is CAWSGTGANEQFF. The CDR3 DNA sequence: TGTGCCTGGAGTGGTACAGGCGCGAATGAGCAGTTCTTC.

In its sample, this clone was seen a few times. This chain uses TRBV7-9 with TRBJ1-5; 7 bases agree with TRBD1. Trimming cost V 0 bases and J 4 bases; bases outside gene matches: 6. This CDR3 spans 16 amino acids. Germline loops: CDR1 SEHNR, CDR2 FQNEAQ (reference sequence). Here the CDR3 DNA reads TGTGCCAGCAGCTTAGCCGTTGGGACAGCTAATCAGCCCCAGCATTTT. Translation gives CASSLAVGTANQPQHF.

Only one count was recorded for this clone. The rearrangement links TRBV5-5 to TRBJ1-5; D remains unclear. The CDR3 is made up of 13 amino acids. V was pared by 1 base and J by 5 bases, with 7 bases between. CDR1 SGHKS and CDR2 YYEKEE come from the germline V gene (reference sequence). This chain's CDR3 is CASSLHQDQPQHF. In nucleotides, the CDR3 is TGTGCCAGCAGCTTGCATCAAGATCAGCCCCAGCATTTT.

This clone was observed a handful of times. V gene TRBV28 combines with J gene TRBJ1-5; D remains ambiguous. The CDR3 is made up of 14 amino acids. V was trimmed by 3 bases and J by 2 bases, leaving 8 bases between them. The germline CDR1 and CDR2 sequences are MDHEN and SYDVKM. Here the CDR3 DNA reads TGTGCCAGCAGTTTTGTTAGAGGCAATCAGCCCCAGCATTTT. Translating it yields CASSFVRGNQPQHF.

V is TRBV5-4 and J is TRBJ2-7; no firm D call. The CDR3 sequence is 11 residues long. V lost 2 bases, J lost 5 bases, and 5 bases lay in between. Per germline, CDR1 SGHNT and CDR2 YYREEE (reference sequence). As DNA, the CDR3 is TGTGCCAGCAGCTTTGGCAACGAGCAGTACTTC. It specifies CASSFGNEQYF. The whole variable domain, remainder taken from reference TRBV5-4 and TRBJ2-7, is ETGVTQSPTHLIKTRGQQVTLRCSSQSGHNTVSWYQQALGQGPQFIFQYYREEENGRGNFPPRFSGLQFPNYSSELNVNALELDDSALYLCASSFGNEQYFGPGTRLTVT.

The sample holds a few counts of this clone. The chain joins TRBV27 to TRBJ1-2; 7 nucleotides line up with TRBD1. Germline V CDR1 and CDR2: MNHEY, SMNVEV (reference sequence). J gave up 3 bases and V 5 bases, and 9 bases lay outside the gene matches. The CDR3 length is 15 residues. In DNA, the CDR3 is TGTGCCAGCAGTGGCCGGAGACAGGGTCACTATGGCTACACCTTC. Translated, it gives CASSGRRQGHYGYTF.

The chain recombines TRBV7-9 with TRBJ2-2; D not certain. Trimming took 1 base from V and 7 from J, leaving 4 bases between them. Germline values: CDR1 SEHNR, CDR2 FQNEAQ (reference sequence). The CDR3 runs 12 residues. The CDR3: CASSLEVGELFF. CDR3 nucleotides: TGTGCCAGCAGCTTAGAAGTCGGGGAGCTGTTTTTT.

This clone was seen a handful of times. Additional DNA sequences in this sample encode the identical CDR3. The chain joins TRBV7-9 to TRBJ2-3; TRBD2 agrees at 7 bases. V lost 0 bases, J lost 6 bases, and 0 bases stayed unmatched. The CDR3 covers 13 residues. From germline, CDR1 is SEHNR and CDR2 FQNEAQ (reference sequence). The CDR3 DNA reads TGTGCCAGCAGCTTAGCCGGGGGGGATACGCAGTATTTT. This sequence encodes CASSLAGGDTQYF.

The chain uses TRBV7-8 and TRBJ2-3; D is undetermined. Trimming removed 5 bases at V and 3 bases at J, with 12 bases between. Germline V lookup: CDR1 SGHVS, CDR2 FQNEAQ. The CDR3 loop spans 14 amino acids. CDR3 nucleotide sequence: TGTGCCAGCAGCGCGAGTAGAGGAACAGATACGCAGTATTTT. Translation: CASSASRGTDTQYF.

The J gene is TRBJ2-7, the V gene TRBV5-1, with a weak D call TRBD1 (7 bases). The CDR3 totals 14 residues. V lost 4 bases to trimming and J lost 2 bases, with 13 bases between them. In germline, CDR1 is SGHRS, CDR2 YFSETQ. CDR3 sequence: CASSDQGGAYEQYF. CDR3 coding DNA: TGCGCCAGCAGCGACCAGGGGGGAGCCTACGAGCAGTACTTC.

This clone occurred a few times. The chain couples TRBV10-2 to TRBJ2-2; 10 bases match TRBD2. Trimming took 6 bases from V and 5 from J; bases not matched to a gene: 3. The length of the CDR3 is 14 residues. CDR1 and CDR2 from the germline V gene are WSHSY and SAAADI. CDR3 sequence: CASSLTSGTGELFF. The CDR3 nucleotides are TGCGCCAGCAGCCTGACTAGCGGGACCGGGGAGCTGTTTTTT.

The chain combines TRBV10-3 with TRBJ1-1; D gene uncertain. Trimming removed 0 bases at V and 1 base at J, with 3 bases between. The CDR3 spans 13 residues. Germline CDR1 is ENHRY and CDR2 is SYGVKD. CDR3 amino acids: CAISESPNTEAFF. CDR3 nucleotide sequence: TGTGCCATCAGTGAGTCGCCGAACACTGAAGCTTTCTTT.

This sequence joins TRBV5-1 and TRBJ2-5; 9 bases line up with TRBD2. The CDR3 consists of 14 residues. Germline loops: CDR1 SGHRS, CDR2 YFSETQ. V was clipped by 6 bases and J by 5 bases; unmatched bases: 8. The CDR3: CASTSAGGPETQYF. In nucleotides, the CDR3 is TGCGCCAGCACTTCGGCGGGAGGGCCTGAGACCCAGTACTTC.

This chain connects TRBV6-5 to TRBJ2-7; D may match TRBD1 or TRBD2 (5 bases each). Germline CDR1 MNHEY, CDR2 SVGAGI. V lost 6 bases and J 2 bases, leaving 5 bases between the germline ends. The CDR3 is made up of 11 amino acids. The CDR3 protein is CASRGAYEQYF. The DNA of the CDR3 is TGTGCCAGCAGGGGGGCCTACGAGCAGTACTTC.

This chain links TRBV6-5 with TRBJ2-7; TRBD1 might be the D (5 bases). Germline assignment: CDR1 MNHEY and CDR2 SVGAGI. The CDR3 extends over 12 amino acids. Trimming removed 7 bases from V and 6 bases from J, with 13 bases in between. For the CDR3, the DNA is TGTGCCAGCACTAAAGGGGTTACCGAGCAGTACTTC. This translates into CASTKGVTEQYF.

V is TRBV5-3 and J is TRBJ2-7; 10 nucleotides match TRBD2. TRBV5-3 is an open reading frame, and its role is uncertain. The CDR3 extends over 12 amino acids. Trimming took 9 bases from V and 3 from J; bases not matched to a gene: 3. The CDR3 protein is CAMRTSGYEQYF. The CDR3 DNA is TGTGCCATGAGGACTAGCGGCTACGAGCAGTACTTC.

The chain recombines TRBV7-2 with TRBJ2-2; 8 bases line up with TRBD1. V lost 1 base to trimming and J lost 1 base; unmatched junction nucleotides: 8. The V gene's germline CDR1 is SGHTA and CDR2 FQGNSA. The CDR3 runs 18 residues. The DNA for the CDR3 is TGTGCCAGCAGCTTAGAAGTTCCTGGGACAGGGAACACCGGGGAGCTGTTTTTT. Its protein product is CASSLEVPGTGNTGELFF.

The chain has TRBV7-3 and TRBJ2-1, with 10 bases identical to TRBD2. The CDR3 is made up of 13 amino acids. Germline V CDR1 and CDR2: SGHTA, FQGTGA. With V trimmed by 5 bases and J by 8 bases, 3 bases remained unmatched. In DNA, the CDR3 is TGTGCCAGCAGCCTAGCGGGAGAGCATGAGCAGTTCTTC. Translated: CASSLAGEHEQFF.

CDR3: CASRPRQGTITDTQYF. The CDR3 DNA is TGTGCCAGCAGACCAAGACAGGGGACTATCACAGATACGCAGTATTTT. The rearrangement links TRBV7-9 to TRBJ2-3; possible D gene TRBD1, 8 bases. The CDR3 contains 16 residues. Germline values: CDR1 SEHNR, CDR2 FQNEAQ (reference sequence). V lost 6 bases and J lost 2, with 18 bases in between.